The rows below give T cell receptor beta chains drawn from one sample of a study of blood T cell repertoires in COVID-19. Only in-frame clones appear in the TCRdb table, and some are missing; sequencing was by immunoSEQ multiplex PCR. Of approximately 210,000 clones listed, under 90% are singletons. The sequenced sample consisted of peripheral blood. The receptors derive from a woman aged 40 to 50 with active or convalescent COVID-19. Both conserved end residues are trimmed from each CDR3. Expanded clones are given a class, and other clones once, few, many or no size at all.

>TRBJ2-7|.|TRBV9
ASSVYPTGHSYEQY
>TRBJ1-2|.|TRBV10-3
AINPRGSWFGYT
>TRBJ1-1|.|TRBV6-5
ASSYQPDWPGEAF
>TRBJ1-5|.|TRBV2
ASSDRTASNQPQH
>TRBJ1-1|.|TRBV30
AWGQGSTEAF
>TRBJ1-1|.|TRBV5-1
ASTKDSMNTEAF
>TRBJ2-3|few|TRBV25-1
ASSGRDRATDTQY
>TRBJ2-2|.|TRBV19
ASTLAGEAGELF
>TRBJ1-1|.|TRBV14
ASSQYEPGNTEAF
>TRBJ2-3|.|TRBV2
ASSIGHLTDTQY
>TRBJ2-1|once|TRBV29-1
SVPPVSGGYNEQF
>TRBJ1-1|.|TRBV28
ASSLMGGLNTEAF
>TRBJ2-1|.|TRBV27
ASSHKGLAGQEQF
>TRBJ1-5|.|TRBV4-3
ASSQDIRAEGAQH
>TRBJ1-1|.|TRBV6-6
ASSRTGEMAAF
>TRBJ1-6|.|TRBV28
ASSQNSPLH
>TRBJ1-5|.|TRBV19
ASSIEGNQPQH
>TRBJ2-1|.|TRBV24-1
ATSDGSGGNNEQF
>TRBJ2-3|.|TRBV9
ASSVIRGTQY
>TRBJ1-4|once|TRBV28
ASSSAGATNEKLF
>TRBJ2-7|.|TRBV7-2
ASSQLGGPFGYEQY
>TRBJ2-5|once|TRBV2
ASSENEGETQY
>TRBJ1-2|.|TRBV7-9
ASSDTGKYDGYT
>TRBJ2-5|.|TRBV29-1
SGGDRAGETQY
>TRBJ1-2|.|TRBV6-5
ASSYSGPSGYGYT
>TRBJ1-5|few|TRBV28
ASVPLPGVSNQPQH
>TRBJ1-3|.|TRBV7-6
ASSLGAGYGNTIY
>TRBJ2-7|.|TRBV6-2/TRBV6-3
ASSYFRTATYEQY
>TRBJ2-1|once|TRBV4-2
ASSPGTSSNEQF
>TRBJ1-2|once|TRBV28
ASRRSTGLYGYT
>TRBJ1-2|.|TRBV5-1
ASSSDRGYYGYT